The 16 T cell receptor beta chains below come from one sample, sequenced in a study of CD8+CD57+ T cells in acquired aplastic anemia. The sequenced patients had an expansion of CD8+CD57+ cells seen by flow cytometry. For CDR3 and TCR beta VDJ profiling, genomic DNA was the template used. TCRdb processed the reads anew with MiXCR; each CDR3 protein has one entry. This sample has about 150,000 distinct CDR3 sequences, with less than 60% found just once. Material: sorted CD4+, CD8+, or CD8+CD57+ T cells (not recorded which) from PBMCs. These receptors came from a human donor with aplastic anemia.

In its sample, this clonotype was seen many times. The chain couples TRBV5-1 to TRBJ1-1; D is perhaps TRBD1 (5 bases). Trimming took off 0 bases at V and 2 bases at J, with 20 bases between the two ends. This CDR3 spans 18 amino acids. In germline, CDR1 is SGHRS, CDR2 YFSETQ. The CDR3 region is CASSLGTSQRGVNTEAFF. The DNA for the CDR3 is TGCGCCAGCAGCTTGGGTACTTCCCAGCGGGGGGTAAACACTGAAGCTTTCTTT.

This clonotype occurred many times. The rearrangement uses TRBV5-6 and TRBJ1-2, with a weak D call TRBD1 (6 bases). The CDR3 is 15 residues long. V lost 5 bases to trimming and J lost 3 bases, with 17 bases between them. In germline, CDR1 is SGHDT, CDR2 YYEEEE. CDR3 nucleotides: TGTGCCAGCAGTTACTACAGGGAGACGGACTATGGCTACACCTTC. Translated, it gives CASSYYRETDYGYTF.

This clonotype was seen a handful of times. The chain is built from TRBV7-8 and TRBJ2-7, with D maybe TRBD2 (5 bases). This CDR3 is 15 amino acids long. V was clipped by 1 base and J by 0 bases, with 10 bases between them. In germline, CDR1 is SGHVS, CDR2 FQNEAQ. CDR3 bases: TGTGCCAGCAGCTTAGTCGGGGAGAGCTCCTACGAGCAGTACTTC. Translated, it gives CASSLVGESSYEQYF. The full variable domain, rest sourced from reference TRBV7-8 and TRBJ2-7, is GAGVSQSPRYKVAKRGQDVALRCDPISGHVSLFWYQQALGQGPEFLTYFQNEAQLDKSGLPSDRFFAERPEGSVSTLKIQRTQQEDSAVYLCASSLVGESSYEQYFGPGTRLTVT.

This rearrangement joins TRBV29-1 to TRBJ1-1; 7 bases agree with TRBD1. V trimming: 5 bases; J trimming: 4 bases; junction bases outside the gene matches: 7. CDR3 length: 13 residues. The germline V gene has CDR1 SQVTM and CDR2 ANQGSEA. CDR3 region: CSVRRAGGTEAFF. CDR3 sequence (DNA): TGCAGCGTTAGGAGGGCAGGGGGCACTGAAGCTTTCTTT.

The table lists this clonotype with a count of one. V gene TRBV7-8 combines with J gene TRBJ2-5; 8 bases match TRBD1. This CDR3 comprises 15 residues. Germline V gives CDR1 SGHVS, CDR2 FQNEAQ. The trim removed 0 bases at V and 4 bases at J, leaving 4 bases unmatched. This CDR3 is CASSLARTGRETQYF. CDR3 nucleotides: TGTGCCAGCAGCTTAGCCCGGACAGGGAGAGAGACCCAGTACTTC.

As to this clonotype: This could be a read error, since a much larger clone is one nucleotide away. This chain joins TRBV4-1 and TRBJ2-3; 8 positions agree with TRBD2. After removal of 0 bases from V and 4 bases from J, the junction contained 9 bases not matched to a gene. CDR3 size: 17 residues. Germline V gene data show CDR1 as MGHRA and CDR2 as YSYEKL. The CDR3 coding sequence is TGCGCCAGCAGCCAAGATCATGGTAGCGGGGACCCAGATACGCAGTATTTT. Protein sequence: CASSQDHGSGDPDTQYF.

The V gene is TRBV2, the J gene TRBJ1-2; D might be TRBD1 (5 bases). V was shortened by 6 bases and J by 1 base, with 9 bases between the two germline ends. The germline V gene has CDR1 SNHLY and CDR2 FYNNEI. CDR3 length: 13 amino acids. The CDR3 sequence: CASRETVNYGYTF. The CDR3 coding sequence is TGTGCCAGCAGAGAGACAGTTAACTATGGCTACACCTTC.

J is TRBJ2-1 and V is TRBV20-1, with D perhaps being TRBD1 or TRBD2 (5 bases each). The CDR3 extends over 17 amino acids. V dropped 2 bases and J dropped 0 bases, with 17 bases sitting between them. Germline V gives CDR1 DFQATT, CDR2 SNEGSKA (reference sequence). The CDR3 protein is CSARSDLGAPSYNEQFF. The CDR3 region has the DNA TGCAGTGCTAGATCCGACCTCGGGGCCCCCTCCTACAATGAGCAGTTCTTC.

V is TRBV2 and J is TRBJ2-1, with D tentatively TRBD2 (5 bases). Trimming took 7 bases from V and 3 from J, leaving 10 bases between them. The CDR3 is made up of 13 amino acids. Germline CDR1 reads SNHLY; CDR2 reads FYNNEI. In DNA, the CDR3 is TGTGCCAGCACCCCCGGGATCTACAATGAGCAGTTCTTC. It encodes CASTPGIYNEQFF.

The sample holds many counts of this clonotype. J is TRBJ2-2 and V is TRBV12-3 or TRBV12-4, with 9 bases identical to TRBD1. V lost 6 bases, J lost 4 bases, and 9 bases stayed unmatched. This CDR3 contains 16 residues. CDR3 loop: CASRPSRDRATGELFF. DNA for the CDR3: TGTGCCAGCAGACCATCCCGGGACAGGGCCACCGGGGAGCTGTTTTTT.

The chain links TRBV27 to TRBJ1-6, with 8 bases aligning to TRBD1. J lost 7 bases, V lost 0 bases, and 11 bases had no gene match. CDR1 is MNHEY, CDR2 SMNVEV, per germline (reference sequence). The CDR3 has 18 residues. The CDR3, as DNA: TGTGCCAGCAGTTTATCTAGGACAGGGCCGTTATCAAATTCACCCCTCCACTTT. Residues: CASSLSRTGPLSNSPLHF.

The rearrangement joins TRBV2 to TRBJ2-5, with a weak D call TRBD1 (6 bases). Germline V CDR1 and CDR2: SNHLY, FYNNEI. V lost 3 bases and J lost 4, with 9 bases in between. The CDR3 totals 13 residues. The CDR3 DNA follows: TGTGCCAGCAGTGAGTACAGGGCAGAGACCCAGTACTTC. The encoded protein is CASSEYRAETQYF.

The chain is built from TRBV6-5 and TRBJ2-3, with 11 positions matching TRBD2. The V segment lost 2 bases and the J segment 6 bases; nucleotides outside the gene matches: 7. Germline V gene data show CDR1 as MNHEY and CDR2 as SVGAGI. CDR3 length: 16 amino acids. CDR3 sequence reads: CASSYRSSGGLDTQYF. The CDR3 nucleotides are TGTGCCAGCAGTTACAGGTCTAGCGGGGGGTTGGATACGCAGTATTTT.

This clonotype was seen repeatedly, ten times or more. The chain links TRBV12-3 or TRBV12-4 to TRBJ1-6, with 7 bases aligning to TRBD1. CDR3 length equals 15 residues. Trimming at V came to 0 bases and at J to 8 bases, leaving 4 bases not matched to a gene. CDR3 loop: CASSLAQGMYSPLHF. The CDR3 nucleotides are TGTGCCAGCAGTTTAGCACAGGGGATGTATTCACCCCTCCACTTT.

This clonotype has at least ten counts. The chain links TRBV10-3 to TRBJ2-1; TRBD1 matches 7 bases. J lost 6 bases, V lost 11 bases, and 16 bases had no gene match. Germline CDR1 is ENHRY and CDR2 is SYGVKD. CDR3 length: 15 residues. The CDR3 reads CAGQPGTDPINEQFF. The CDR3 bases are TGTGCCGGTCAACCCGGGACAGACCCCATCAATGAGCAGTTCTTC.

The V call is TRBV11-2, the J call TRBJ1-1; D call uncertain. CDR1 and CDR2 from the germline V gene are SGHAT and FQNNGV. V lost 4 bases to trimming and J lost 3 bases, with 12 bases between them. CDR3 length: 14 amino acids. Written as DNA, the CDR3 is TGTGCCAGCAGCTCGTCTTCCGTCGACACTGAAGCTTTCTTT. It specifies CASSSSSVDTEAFF. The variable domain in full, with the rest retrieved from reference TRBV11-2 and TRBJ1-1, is EAGVAQSPRYKIIEKRQSVAFWCNPISGHATLYWYQQILGQGPKLLIQFQNNGVVDDSQLPKDRFSAERLKGVDSTLKIQPAKLEDSAVYLCASSSSSVDTEAFFGQGTRLTVV.